This paragraph covers one T cell receptor (beta chain) sequence. Sequencing was performed with immunoSEQ multiplex PCR; in TCRdb, only in-frame clones are kept and a portion is missing. In the table there are 130,000 to 150,000 clones, around four fifths of which are singletons. The data are from a study of PD-1 blockade in classical Hodgkin lymphoma. All patients relapsed after autologous stem cell transplantation, and brentuximab vedotin exposure varied. Under best response, outcomes were complete response, partial response or progressive disease. The CDR3 length is 16 residues. Losses at the gene ends were 3 bases for V and 4 bases for J; bases not matched to a gene: 10. Germline V lookup: CDR1 KGHSH, CDR2 LQKENI.

This chain uses TRBV18 with TRBJ2-5; 8 bases align to TRBD1. The sample here was peripheral blood mononuclear cells (PBMCs), taken before the second cycle of nivolumab. This sequence originates from a human donor with classical Hodgkin lymphoma. The CDR3 DNA is TGTGCCAGCTCACCCTCGACAGGGGTAGAGGCAGAGACCCAGTACTTC. It is translated as CASSPSTGVEAETQYF.